Each of the 30 T cell receptor beta chains below was sequenced from the same sample in a study of blood T cells in healthy people across ages. Alongside a J-beta primer mix, a sample-barcoded 5' primer served in a second PCR lasting roughly 6 to 12 cycles. MiXCR, applied by TCRdb to the 5' RACE reads, yields one record per CDR3 protein. The sample yields 1.5 million to 2 million distinct CDR3 sequences, 28% seen once. The sequencing input was blood. The receptors come from a woman younger than 45 in good health.

V and J are TRBV28 and TRBJ1-5; the match to TRBD1 covers 9 bases. The CDR3 has 14 amino acids. Germline CDR1 MDHEN, CDR2 SYDVKM. Losses at the gene ends were 8 bases for V and 7 bases for J; bases not matched to a gene: 9. Here the CDR3 reads CASHGGDRAQPQHF. CDR3 DNA: TGTGCCAGCCACGGCGGGGACAGGGCACAGCCCCAGCATTTT.

The chain uses TRBV20-1 and TRBJ2-1; D is unclear. The germline V gene has CDR1 DFQATT and CDR2 SNEGSKA (reference sequence). Trimming stripped 0 bases from V and 4 bases from J, with 16 bases between. The CDR3 sequence is 16 residues long. For the CDR3, the DNA is TGCAGTGCTAGAGATCTCGACAATCCGGAATACAATGAGCAGTTCTTC. This codes for CSARDLDNPEYNEQFF.

Of note for this clonotype: This sequence may be a read error, since a much larger clone differs from it by one base. The rearrangement uses TRBV4-2 and TRBJ2-7, with TRBD1 matching 8 bases. Unmatched junction bases numbered 7, after V lost 6 bases and J lost 0 bases. This CDR3 has 15 residues. Germline V gene sequence: CDR1 LGHNA, CDR2 YNFKEQ. CDR3 nucleotides: TGTGCCAGCAGTCGCCGGGGACAGGACTCCTACGAGCAGTACTTC. Protein product: CASSRRGQDSYEQYF.

The chain combines TRBV12-3 or TRBV12-4 with TRBJ1-2; D gene ambiguous. Trimming pared 2 bases from V and 4 bases from J, leaving 14 bases between. The length of the CDR3 is 15 residues. The DNA for the CDR3 is TGTGCCAGCAGTTTAAACAGAGGAGGAGGCTATGGCTACACCTTC. It specifies CASSLNRGGGYGYTF.

This clonotype was seen only a few times. V usage is TRBV20-1 and J usage is TRBJ1-2; D is possibly TRBD1 (6 bases). The germline gives CDR1 DFQATT, CDR2 SNEGSKA (reference sequence). There are 14 residues in the CDR3. Trimming pared 1 base from V and 4 bases from J, leaving 13 bases between. The CDR3 sequence: CSARARQDPYGYTF. The CDR3 DNA reads as TGCAGTGCTAGAGCTCGACAGGACCCCTATGGCTACACCTTC.

On this clonotype itself: This may be a read error: a much more frequent sequence differs by one nucleotide. J is TRBJ2-1 and V is TRBV7-2, with no clear D. The CDR3 consists of 12 residues. Germline V CDR1 and CDR2: SGHTA, FQGNSA. V shed 5 bases and J shed 11 bases, with 13 bases lying between them. CDR3 nucleotide sequence: TGTGCCAGCAGCCCCTTCAGAAATAAGCAGTTCTTC. Amino acids: CASSPFRNKQFF. Drawing the rest from reference TRBV7-2 and TRBJ2-1, the complete variable domain is GAGVSQSPSNKVTEKGKDVELRCDPISGHTALYWYRQSLGQGLEFLIYFQGNSAPDKSGLPSDRFSAERTGGSVSTLTIQRTQQEDSAVYLCASSPFRNKQFFGPGTRLTVL.

This clonotype came up a few times. The chain recombines TRBV20-1 with TRBJ2-7, with D uncertain. With the DNA end fitting TRBJ2-5 better, the J assignment may be wrong. The CDR3 is made up of 13 amino acids. Germline CDR1 DFQATT, CDR2 SNEGSKA (reference sequence). The CDR3 DNA is TGCAGTGCTAACCCCTACGAACAGGAGACCCAGTACTTC. Translating gives CSANPYEQETQYF.

This rearrangement joins TRBV14 to TRBJ2-5; D remains ambiguous. Germline V gene lookup returns CDR1 SGHDN and CDR2 FVKESK. The CDR3 length is 16 residues. V was cut by 5 bases and J by 3 bases, with 19 bases left in between. The CDR3: CASSDKPDILKETQYF. CDR3 sequence (DNA): TGTGCCAGCAGCGATAAACCGGATATCCTGAAAGAGACCCAGTACTTC.

This chain joins TRBV7-8 and TRBJ2-7; D perhaps matches TRBD1 (6 bases). The V gene lost 6 bases and the J gene lost 4 bases, with 13 bases spanning the gap. This CDR3 region has 13 residues. The germline gives CDR1 SGHVS, CDR2 FQNEAQ. The CDR3 region has the DNA TGTGCCAGCAGGCCAGGGGTATTGTACGAGCAGTACTTC. This translates into CASRPGVLYEQYF.

The chain uses TRBV30 and TRBJ1-4; perhaps TRBD1 as D (5 bases). V was pared by 4 bases and J by 8 bases, with 11 bases between. Germline values: CDR1 GTSNPN, CDR2 SVGIG (reference sequence). The CDR3 totals 12 residues. DNA of the CDR3: TGTGCCTGGAACGGGGGGGGGGAAAAACTGTTTTTT. Translation: CAWNGGGEKLFF.

The genes are TRBV6-2 or TRBV6-3 and TRBJ1-1, with D unclear. This CDR3 contains 17 residues. With 0 bases removed from V and 6 bases from J, the gap between germline ends came to 20 bases. Germline CDR1 is MNHEY and CDR2 is SVGEGT. CDR3 coding DNA: TGTGCCAGCAGTTACTCGATCGTTCAGCGGAGCCGGGCTGAAGCTTTCTTT. This encodes CASSYSIVQRSRAEAFF.

This clonotype was seen repeatedly, ten times or more. The genes are TRBV12-3 or TRBV12-4 and TRBJ1-2, with a weak D call TRBD1 (6 bases). V shed 7 bases and J shed 9 bases, with 24 bases lying between them. The CDR3 has 15 residues. CDR3 amino acids: CASTQGPGARSSYTF. The DNA of the CDR3 is TGTGCCAGCACCCAGGGGCCGGGGGCGCGAAGTAGCTACACCTTC.

The genes are TRBV20-1 and TRBJ2-7; 12 positions match TRBD2. Germline CDR1 is DFQATT and CDR2 is SNEGSKA (reference sequence). CDR3 length: 16 amino acids. With V trimmed by 0 bases and J by 4 bases, 7 bases remained unmatched. This CDR3 reads CSARDAASGGAYEQYF. CDR3 bases: TGCAGTGCTAGAGATGCGGCTAGCGGGGGGGCTTACGAGCAGTACTTC.

In nucleotides, the CDR3 is TGCGCCAGCAGCTTGGGTGGACTCTTTTCACCCCTCCACTTT. Amino acids: CASSLGGLFSPLHF. The gene calls are TRBV5-1 and TRBJ1-6; D gene unclear. The V end lost 0 bases, the J end lost 9 bases, and 10 bases lay between the germline ends. CDR1 and CDR2 from the germline V gene are SGHRS and YFSETQ. The CDR3 loop spans 14 amino acids.

This clonotype was detected only a few times. J is TRBJ1-6 and V is TRBV14, with D hard to call. The V end lost 1 base, the J end lost 0 bases, and 10 bases lay between the germline ends. CDR3 size: 17 residues. In germline, CDR1 is SGHDN, CDR2 FVKESK. CDR3 in DNA: TGTGCCAGCAGCCAAGTTGGTCAGAGCTCCTATAATTCACCCCTCCACTTT. This sequence encodes CASSQVGQSSYNSPLHF.

This clonotype was seen a handful of times. The V gene is TRBV3-1, the J gene TRBJ1-1, with unresolved D. V lost 1 base, J lost 3 bases, and 6 bases lay in between. From germline, CDR1 is LGHDT and CDR2 YNNKEL (reference sequence). The CDR3 spans 13 residues. The CDR3 nucleotides are TGTGCCAGCAGCCAAGCCCGGGACACTGAAGCTTTCTTT. This translates into CASSQARDTEAFF.

The rearrangement links TRBV6-5 to TRBJ2-3; TRBD2 might be the D (6 bases). Germline values: CDR1 MNHEY, CDR2 SVGAGI. This CDR3 comprises 13 residues. V lost 8 bases to trimming and J lost 5 bases, with 14 bases between them. CDR3 nucleotide sequence: TGTGCCAGCTTCGCCCGGGGGAGAGATACGCAGTATTTT. It encodes CASFARGRDTQYF.

The rearrangement links TRBV15 to TRBJ2-3, with 8 bases fitting TRBD2. CDR1 and CDR2 from the germline V gene are LNHNV and YYDKDF (reference sequence). The CDR3 runs to 17 residues. V was clipped by 0 bases and J by 3 bases; unmatched bases: 8. DNA of the CDR3: TGTGCCACCAGCAGAGAGACCGGGAGGGCCGTAACAGATACGCAGTATTTT. Amino acids: CATSRETGRAVTDTQYF.

The gene calls are TRBV7-9 and TRBJ1-6; D possibly corresponds to TRBD1 (6 bases). Germline CDR1 and CDR2: SEHNR and FQNEAQ (reference sequence). This CDR3 is built from 13 residues. Trimming shortened V by 4 bases and J by 14 bases, and 15 bases separated the two germline ends. This chain's CDR3 is CASSSDRDITLHF. The CDR3 coding sequence is TGTGCCAGCAGCTCGGACCGGGACATAACCCTCCACTTT. Supplemented by reference TRBV7-9 and TRBJ1-6, the full variable domain reads DTGVSQNPRHKITKRGQNVTFRCDPISEHNRLYWYRQTLGQGPEFLTYFQNEAQLEKSRLLSDRFSAERPKGSFSTLEIQRTEQGDSAMYLCASSSDRDITLHFGNGTRLTVT.

The chain has TRBV20-1 and TRBJ2-1, with D perhaps TRBD1 (6 bases). The V gene lost 0 bases and the J gene lost 12 bases, with 12 bases spanning the gap. From germline, CDR1 is DFQATT and CDR2 SNEGSKA (reference sequence). The CDR3 is made up of 12 amino acids. As DNA, the CDR3 is TGCAGTGCTAGAGAGTGGGGGCGCGGGCAGTTCTTC. This translates into CSAREWGRGQFF.

V and J are TRBV7-2 and TRBJ1-6, with 7 bases fitting TRBD1. Trimming at V came to 1 base and at J to 8 bases, leaving 5 bases not matched to a gene. The CDR3 is 15 amino acids. Germline V gene lookup returns CDR1 SGHTA and CDR2 FQGNSA. The CDR3 sequence is CASSLGQGEDSPLHF. In nucleotides, the CDR3 is TGTGCCAGCAGCTTAGGACAGGGAGAGGATTCACCCCTCCACTTT.

The gene calls are TRBV7-2 and TRBJ1-1, with a tentative D call TRBD1 (5 bases). The CDR3 is 15 residues long. CDR1 is SGHTA and CDR2 is FQGNSA in the germline V gene. Trimming pared 0 bases from V and 0 bases from J, leaving 8 bases between. The CDR3 coding sequence is TGTGCCAGCAGCTTAGCGGGAGGGGTGAACACTGAAGCTTTCTTT. Translating it yields CASSLAGGVNTEAFF.

CDR3 residues: CASSLLGQTDEQFF. The CDR3 DNA reads as TGTGCCAGCAGCTTACTAGGACAGACCGATGAGCAGTTCTTC. The V and J genes are TRBV7-9 and TRBJ2-1; weak D call: TRBD1 (6 bases). CDR3 size: 14 residues. Germline V gene data show CDR1 as SEHNR and CDR2 as FQNEAQ (reference sequence). Trimming removed 2 bases at V and 8 bases at J, with 13 bases between.

V gene TRBV12-3 or TRBV12-4 combines with J gene TRBJ1-1; D not resolved. CDR3 length equals 11 residues. V dropped 8 bases and J dropped 4 bases, with 8 bases sitting between them. Here the CDR3 DNA reads TGTGCCAGCTGGGGAGGCACTGAAGCTTTCTTT. This gives the protein CASWGGTEAFF.

This clonotype was counted at least ten times. The chain combines TRBV12-3 or TRBV12-4 with TRBJ2-7; the match to TRBD2 covers 15 bases. V gave up 5 bases and J gave up 7 bases; unmatched junction bases: 6. This CDR3 region has 15 residues. Written as DNA, the CDR3 is TGTGCCAGCAGTGGACTAGCGGGAGGGCCTGGGGAGCAGTACTTC. Encoded protein: CASSGLAGGPGEQYF.

This clonotype came up a few times. The chain employs TRBV20-1 and TRBJ2-7; D is unresolved. The CDR3 has 12 amino acids. V was trimmed by 3 bases and J by 3 bases, leaving 9 bases between them. The germline V gene encodes CDR1 DFQATT and CDR2 SNEGSKA (reference sequence). CDR3 sequence (DNA): TGCAGTGCTAGTCAGCGATACTACGAGCAGTACTTC. Its protein is CSASQRYYEQYF.

Only a few counts were recorded for this clonotype. The gene calls are TRBV4-3 and TRBJ1-1; D call uncertain. Looked up from germline, CDR1 is LGHNA and CDR2 is YSLEER. The length of the CDR3 is 15 residues. Trimming cost V 1 base and J 0 bases, with 9 bases left between them. CDR3 nucleotides: TGCGCCAGCAGCCAAGTAGGAGTTATGAACACTGAAGCTTTCTTT. This translates into CASSQVGVMNTEAFF.

This clonotype was picked up a small number of times. The chain joins TRBV28 to TRBJ2-1; D might be TRBD1 (6 bases). The length of the CDR3 is 14 residues. The V gene's germline CDR1 is MDHEN and CDR2 SYDVKM. Trimming stripped 6 bases from V and 8 bases from J, with 17 bases between. The CDR3 loop is CASRMGQSTDEQFF. Written as DNA, the CDR3 is TGTGCCAGCAGGATGGGACAATCTACCGATGAGCAGTTCTTC.

About this clonotype itself: This may come from a read error, since a much larger clone is one base off. The V and J genes are TRBV9 and TRBJ2-4, with 8 bases matching TRBD1. CDR3 length: 18 amino acids. The trim removed 0 bases at V and 0 bases at J, leaving 8 bases unmatched. Looked up from germline, CDR1 is SGDLS and CDR2 is YYNGEE. CDR3 region: CASSVAPGGEEAKNIQYF. For the CDR3, the DNA is TGTGCCAGCAGCGTAGCTCCAGGGGGCGAAGAAGCCAAAAACATTCAGTACTTC.

The chain uses TRBV6-5 and TRBJ2-1, with 7 bases that match TRBD2. The DNA matches TRBJ2-7 better at its end, which makes the J call doubtful. Per the germline V gene, CDR1 is MNHEY and CDR2 is SVGAGI. This CDR3 region has 20 residues. Here the CDR3 DNA reads TGTGCCAGCAGTTCCCCGGTCCCGGGACTATCGATGAGCTCCTACAATGAGCAGTACTTC. Its protein is CASSSPVPGLSMSSYNEQYF.